This is a list of T cell receptor beta chains from one sample in a study of shared clonotypes between healthy human individuals. Repertoires were generated with immunoSEQ multiplex PCR, while TCRdb's copy carries only in-frame clones and drops some. The sample holds about 600,000 clones, around 97% seen once. Sample: naive CD4+ T cells sorted from blood. The source of these receptors is a woman between 25 and 40 years old in good health. Both conserved end residues are part of each CDR3.

v_gene: TRBV7-9
j_gene: TRBJ1-2
CDR3aa: CASSSPAGGYTF

v_gene: TRBV28
j_gene: TRBJ2-1
CDR3aa: CASSLGTSDYNEQFF

v_gene: TRBV2
j_gene: TRBJ2-2
CDR3aa: CASSERTSHTGELFF

v_gene: TRBV21-1
j_gene: TRBJ2-7
CDR3aa: CASCYPDGGPYEQYF

v_gene: TRBV6-5
j_gene: TRBJ1-2
CDR3aa: CASSYSNPRVGYGYTF

v_gene: TRBV7-9
j_gene: TRBJ2-5
CDR3aa: CASSLALASQETQYF

v_gene: TRBV5-4
j_gene: TRBJ2-7
CDR3aa: CASSFPGQGAGEQYF

v_gene: TRBV28
j_gene: TRBJ2-1
CDR3aa: CASSGTNRVLYEQFF

v_gene: TRBV28
j_gene: TRBJ2-5
CDR3aa: CASSFFSWDGVGQETQYF

v_gene: TRBV11-2
j_gene: TRBJ2-3
CDR3aa: CASSTGAGSPDTQYF

v_gene: TRBV5-1
j_gene: TRBJ2-3
CDR3aa: CASSFQGPSISSDTQYF

v_gene: TRBV5-1
j_gene: TRBJ2-1
CDR3aa: CASSSTGTEYNEQFF

v_gene: TRBV7-8
j_gene: TRBJ1-5
CDR3aa: CASSLADSFSDQPQHF

v_gene: TRBV19
j_gene: TRBJ1-3
CDR3aa: CASSPKQGYSGNTIYF

v_gene: TRBV2
j_gene: TRBJ1-1
CDR3aa: CASRDHEKGGTEAFF

v_gene: TRBV5-1
j_gene: TRBJ2-6
CDR3aa: CASRDSGLAGGPGANVLTF

v_gene: TRBV7-3
j_gene: TRBJ2-3
CDR3aa: CASSVALAGRTDTQYF